This T cell receptor beta chain was captured in a study of T cells in Graves' hyperthyroidism and ophthalmopathy. Amplification of TCR beta CDR3 regions used RNA as the template. The HTBI primer set was used in a first-round RT-PCR of the TCR CDR3. TCRdb re-called the multiplex PCR reads with MiXCR, one entry per CDR3 protein. The sample consists of hundreds of thousands of distinct CDR3 sequences, about 45% of them appearing once. V shed 4 bases and J shed 4 bases, with 15 bases lying between them. This CDR3 is 15 amino acids long. From germline, CDR1 is KGHDR and CDR2 SFDVKD. Exclusion of patients followed from uncontrolled infection, other autoimmune disease, pregnancy or lactation. Based on clinical symptoms, serum thyroxine and TRAb, thyroid ultrasound and orbital computed tomography, diagnoses were reached. Broader study findings: Blood samples included most of the expanded thyroid clonotypes exceeding 0.001.

Remarks on this clonotype: Its antigen is not known.

The TCR sequence derives from an adult man with Graves' disease, either hyperthyroidism or ophthalmopathy (not recorded which). This rearrangement joins TRBV24-1 to TRBJ1-2; D might be TRBD1 (5 bases). The sequenced material came from peripheral blood or thyroid tissue (not recorded which). DNA of the CDR3: TGTGCCACCAGTGACGGGACTTCTTCGGGCTATGGCTACACCTTC. Protein product: CATSDGTSSGYGYTF.